This entry is about one T cell receptor (beta chain). Its antigen is still unknown. Per-base qualities were not stored, and no clone one base away is much larger. From the cysteine up to the phenylalanine, the CDR3 has a length of 18 residues. Only CDR3 DNA remains: 54 bases, in frame from the first base. CDR1 and CDR2 were assigned from the germline V gene (reference sequence) as SEHNR and FQNEAQ. The germline ends are 24 bases apart after V is trimmed by 4 bases and J by 3 bases. The data belong to a study of cytomegalovirus exposure and HLA in healthy donors (dated by TCRdb to 2017 to 2019). About the study as a whole: An earlier analysis of several hundred of the donors reported approximately 270 Gb of sequence data and more than 90 million unique TCR beta sequences from around 200 million T cells. About 280 gigabases of sequencing data and roughly 80 million unique TCR sequences made up an early release that covered approximately 650 HLA-typed donors. Among the roughly 400 genotyped donors, roughly 80% belonged to the genetic ancestry cluster associated with self-reported Caucasian donors. The study aimed to test whether cataloging public T cell receptors could reveal signatures of past pathogen exposure. The T cell repertoires of under 700 subjects were profiled by immunosequencing and related to cytomegalovirus serostatus. In addition to the first cohort of roughly 700 subjects, a separate validation cohort of some 120 different subjects was used. The study combined high-throughput TCR immunosequencing, statistical association of individual TCRs with disease status, and machine learning to predict cytomegalovirus infection status. A later analysis re-analyzed previously published TCR beta repertoires from 550 to 700 donors and added high-resolution HLA genotyping to study TCR occurrence patterns. Rather than drawing on any new phenotypic data, the later analysis identified candidate immune exposures from TCR beta sequences and the way those sequences occurred across donors. In an earlier analysis of a few hundred of the donors, high-throughput TCR beta sequencing was used to judge whether each TCR beta V gene segment behaved as functional or pseudogenic. Donor age, sex, ethnicity and CMV serostatus were compiled alongside the repertoire data. Genome-wide SNP genotypes for about 65% of the 666 donors were used in a later genetic analysis, which treated that subset as a discovery cohort. Every discovery cohort repertoire had been produced on one sequencing platform. Class I and class II HLA loci were covered by the typing at four-digit resolution. Typing coverage differed by locus: A, B, C, DRB1 and DQB1 were typed in about 629-640 donors, DQA1 in 500 to 550, DPA1 in nearly 610, and DPB1 in 472. Roughly 5 DR-DQ haplotypes were handled as single units for association and clustering, since linkage in the cohort was strong. Among a few hundred genotyped donors of the cohort, an average of roughly 240,000 unique TCR beta nucleotide sequences were sequenced per donor, roughly 20% of them non-productive.

The research as a whole found: A total of fewer than 200 TCR beta chains were listed by the study as associated with cytomegalovirus. A further reported finding was that TCR beta sequences accurately predicted the HLA-A and HLA-B alleles for most subjects in the first cohort. Several of the top co-occurrence clusters appeared to be linked to parvovirus B19, influenza, CMV and Epstein-Barr virus, according to a later analysis. In vitro tests confirmed that three of the cytomegalovirus-associated TCR beta chains recognize cytomegalovirus antigens. The only immune exposure information available for the cohort was CMV serostatus. Sequencing depth was assumed to be roughly uniform across donors in the presence/absence analyses, though that assumption may not hold. Because some donors lacked HLA typing at each locus, the association tests relied only on the typed subset. Broadly in line with IMGT annotations, most TCR beta V segments showed up in productive rearrangements about 90% or about 30% of the time in an earlier analysis of about 500 of the donors. A later analysis found that most CMV-associated TCR beta chains appeared HLA-restricted, with HLA associations seemingly driven largely by CMV exposure. Some IMGT-functional V segments, including TRBV6-2 and TRBV6-3, could not be distinguished by the 87-base-pair reads and were therefore excluded. Cytomegalovirus status was reported to be diagnosed by the classifier with high specificity and sensitivity in both the original and validation cohorts. According to a later genetic analysis, donors in an Asian-associated ancestry cluster had fewer N-insertions in productive TCRs than the approximately 650-donor mean. A later genetic analysis associated a missense DCLRE1C variant with V-gene and J-gene trimming of TCR beta chains, and an independent cohort replicated the association. Most TCR sequences were seen in very few donors, while some public TCRs were found in many individuals. In this cohort, only TCR beta chains were sequenced, and detectable features were limited by the absence of alpha or paired-chain data. The authors suggested that the approach could potentially be extended to other disease states and immunological phenotypes. Because counts were too low, seventeen rarely observed V segments, including chromosome 9 orphons, were left out of the earlier analysis of some 600 of the donors. Strong co-occurrence of HLA alleles, especially DR and DQ, made assigning TCR associations to individual alleles difficult. Compared with equally common non-associated chains, HLA-associated TCR beta chains in a later analysis were more clonally expanded and had lower generation probabilities. Linkage disequilibrium might explain the correlated functional status among segregating V segments, but an unknown experimental factor could not be excluded. A cluster of highly shared sequence variants was judged likely to be a technical artifact of the sequencing pipeline. In a later analysis, TCR association rates were found to vary across HLA loci, with the most associated TCRs seen for DRB1 alleles and the fewest for HLA-C alleles. Specific HLA alleles were associated with 15,000 to 20,000 TCR beta sequences at a false discovery rate of 0.05 in a later analysis.

The cohort was made up of approximately 700 healthy bone marrow donors. Cohort members were all nominally healthy when sampled, although unrecorded immune exposures were likely present. The donor was CMV seropositive and was included in the group of 270 or so seropositive cohort members. A peripheral blood sample was provided by each donor, and peripheral blood mononuclear cells were used for TCR beta sequencing. Genomic DNA was extracted from the blood cell samples with the Qiagen DNeasy Blood Extraction Kit. Receptors were amplified or captured by the immunoSEQ multiplex PCR assay. The multiplex PCR relied on a mix of 60 forward primers for TCR Vbeta segments and 13 reverse primers for TCR Jbeta segments. A multiplex PCR assay on genomic DNA amplified the CDR3 region of rearranged TCR beta genes. The amplified TCR beta libraries were sequenced on the Illumina HiSeq System as 87-base-pair reads. Regarding the original processing steps: A later analysis counted some 80 million unique TCR beta chains across the 670 or so repertoires, and around 9.9 million of these chains were shared by at least two donors. Raw reads were error-corrected and collapsed into unique sequences with a nearest-neighbor algorithm that merged closely related sequences to remove PCR and sequencing errors. CDR3 sequences were aligned to IMGT reference sequences to assign V, D and J gene segments. For a sequence to be retained, a match of at least six nucleotides to both a V gene segment and a J gene segment was required. A rearrangement was called productive if the CDR3 had no stop codons and remained in frame with V and J, and every other rearrangement was called non-productive. CDR3 was defined by IMGT convention, running from the second conserved V-encoded cysteine to the conserved J-encoded phenylalanine. Sequences without an unambiguous match to a single V gene segment were excluded from the earlier analysis of a few hundred of the donors. In an earlier analysis of approximately 590 of the donors, V segments were called functional above 56.7% productive rearrangements and were called segregating when the between-donor standard deviation exceeded 5%. A statistical classification framework was built for diagnosing cytomegalovirus status from the catalog of TCR beta chain sequences. In a later analysis, V and J genes were assigned by comparing TCR nucleotide sequences against IMGT/GENE-DB human TR gene sequences. In a later analysis, CDR3 sequences and most-parsimonious VDJ recombination scenarios were assigned using the TCRdist pipeline. In a later analysis, every TCR beta chain was defined by the combination of its CDR3 amino acid sequence and its V-gene family, and reads without a unique V-gene family were dropped. In a later analysis, 500 to 650 highly shared, low-generation-probability nucleotide sequences were removed to address suspected cross-contamination and a sequencing artifact. In a later analysis, a clonal expansion index for each public chain was calculated from normalized within-repertoire ranks of inferred template counts. In a later analysis, generation probabilities were computed using a VDJ recombination model fitted to out-of-frame rearrangements, and the results were checked against IGoR. Hypergeometric tests were used in a later analysis to score TCR-TCR, TCR-HLA and TCR-CMV co-occurrence, with a repertoire-size bias correction applied to the TCR pairs. False discovery rates were estimated in a later analysis by permuting HLA or CMV assignments 20 times. In a later analysis, co-occurring TCRs were grouped using DBSCAN, with TCRdist sequence similarity added in when clustering inside HLA-allele-positive subsets. Repertoires with fewer than 30,000 or more than 120,000 public chains, plus five repertoires with anomalous nucleotide sharing, were excluded from co-occurrence clustering. In TCRdb, the immuneACCESS table is reduced to in-frame sequences with V and J assigned. These tables do not hold every clone; where another copy was compared, an unresolved V gene accounts for under half, and the others remain unexplained. That table supplies the V and J calls and clone size; D and trimming were determined from the DNA. This sample has some 180,000 clones in its table, and roughly 80% of those were observed once. The ten largest clones represent around 1.4% of the sample.

The sequence derives from a girl between 10 and 17 years old in good health and CMV-seropositive. The rearranged chain carries TRBV7-9 and TRBJ2-5, with a tentative D gene TRBD1 over 6 matching bases. Sequenced material: PBMCs. DNA sequence: TGTGCCAGCAGCTCTCCGAGGGGGAAGGTTGAGGGGAAAGAGACCCAGTACTTC. Its product reads: CASSSPRGKVEGKETQYF.